The next 26 T cell receptor beta chains were all read from a single sample in a study of T cell responses to AZD1222 COVID-19 vaccine. The data were produced by immunoSEQ multiplex PCR, yet TCRdb's version contains in-frame clones alone and is incomplete. Among 110,000 or so clones listed, about 91% were seen once. Material: peripheral blood, obtained 28 days after the second AZD1222 dose. Receptors originate from an adult who received the AZD1222 COVID-19 vaccine.

The genes are TRBV6-5 and TRBJ2-1, with TRBD2 matching 12 bases. J lost 9 bases, V lost 5 bases, and 8 bases had no gene match. Germline V gene data show CDR1 as MNHEY and CDR2 as SVGAGI. The CDR3 contains 15 residues. In DNA form, the CDR3 reads TGTGCCAGCAGTCCCCTAGCGGGGGGGCTAAGTGAGCAGTTCTTC. Its translation is CASSPLAGGLSEQFF.

V is TRBV12-5 and J is TRBJ1-4; 11 bases map to TRBD1. Germline assignment: CDR1 LGHNT and CDR2 FRNRAP. CDR3 length: 16 amino acids. V shed 5 bases and J 4 bases; nucleotides not matched to a gene: 6. The CDR3 reads CASGGGDRGFNEKLFF. The CDR3 DNA sequence: TGTGCTAGTGGTGGAGGGGACAGGGGGTTTAATGAAAAACTGTTTTTT. Looking up the rest from reference TRBV12-5 and TRBJ1-4 gives the full variable domain: DARVTQTPRHKVTEMGQEVTMRCQPILGHNTVFWYRQTMMQGLELLAYFRNRAPLDDSGMPKDRFSAEMPDATLATLKIQPSEPRDSAVYFCASGGGDRGFNEKLFFGSGTQLSVL.

The chain is built from TRBV7-9 and TRBJ2-7, with D hard to call. The CDR3 runs 14 residues. V was shortened by 1 base and J by 2 bases, with 9 bases between the two germline ends. Per germline, CDR1 SEHNR and CDR2 FQNEAQ (reference sequence). The CDR3 coding sequence is TGTGCCAGCAGCTTAGGCAGCCACCCCTACGAGCAGTACTTC. It codes for CASSLGSHPYEQYF.

The V call is TRBV5-4, the J call TRBJ2-5; no clear D. The CDR3 is made up of 11 amino acids. Germline CDR1 SGHNT, CDR2 YYREEE (reference sequence). V shed 2 bases and J shed 2 bases, with 1 base lying between them. In DNA form, the CDR3 reads TGTGCCAGCAGCTTACAAGAGACCCAGTACTTC. It translates to CASSLQETQYF.

CDR3: CASSSTGGSPETQYF. CDR3 nucleotides: TGTGCCAGCAGTTCGACGGGGGGCTCTCCAGAGACCCAGTACTTC. The chain recombines TRBV6-2 or TRBV6-3 with TRBJ2-5, with a weak D call TRBD2 (7 bases). The CDR3 is 15 residues long. Germline V gives CDR1 MNHEY, CDR2 SVGEGT. The V end lost 4 bases, the J end lost 4 bases, and 16 bases lay between the germline ends.

The chain employs TRBV7-6 and TRBJ2-1, with 7 bases lining up with TRBD1. Germline V lookup: CDR1 SGHVS, CDR2 FNYEAQ. After removal of 4 bases from V and 9 bases from J, the junction contained 12 bases not matched to a gene. This CDR3 has 15 residues. In DNA, the CDR3 is TGTGCCAGCAGCTATGGACAGGTGGGAAGTAGTGAGCAGTTCTTC. It codes for CASSYGQVGSSEQFF.

This clone was seen a single time. The chain links TRBV27 to TRBJ2-7; 11 nucleotides match TRBD2. Unmatched junction bases numbered 4, after V lost 5 bases and J lost 4 bases. Germline-derived CDR1 and CDR2 are MNHEY and SMNVEV (reference sequence). The CDR3 totals 14 residues. CDR3 residues: CASSLTSGVYEQYF. CDR3 DNA: TGTGCCAGCAGTCTGACTAGCGGGGTATACGAGCAGTACTTC.

V gene TRBV2 combines with J gene TRBJ2-1; 11 bases fit TRBD2. V shed 6 bases and J 6 bases; nucleotides not matched to a gene: 7. Germline CDR1 reads SNHLY; CDR2 reads FYNNEI. The CDR3 length is 15 residues. The CDR3 sequence: CASRPSSGGTNEQFF. The CDR3 region has the DNA TGTGCCAGCAGGCCGTCTAGCGGGGGGACCAATGAGCAGTTCTTC.

In nucleotides, the CDR3 is TGTGCCAGCAGCCACCCCGGGACTAGCTCGCCCGGGGAGCTGTTTTTT. Encoded protein: CASSHPGTSSPGELFF. This chain links TRBV14 with TRBJ2-2; the match to TRBD2 covers 9 bases. This CDR3 contains 16 residues. The junction had 8 bases not matched to a gene; V was cut back by 3 bases and J by 6 bases. Germline CDR1 is SGHDN and CDR2 is FVKESK.

V gene TRBV28 combines with J gene TRBJ2-7; D not certain. The CDR3 totals 12 residues. The V gene's germline CDR1 is MDHEN and CDR2 SYDVKM. V shed 3 bases and J shed 5 bases, with 8 bases lying between them. CDR3 nucleotides: TGTGCCAGCAGTTTGTTGGGTGACGAGCAGTACTTC. Translating gives CASSLLGDEQYF.

The V and J genes are TRBV27 and TRBJ2-7, with 7 nucleotides matching TRBD1. CDR1 and CDR2 (germline): MNHEY, SMNVEV (reference sequence). V lost 5 bases and J lost 1; bases outside the gene matches: 14. The CDR3 consists of 17 residues. This chain's CDR3 is CASSKGAGRSRSYEQYF. As DNA, the CDR3 is TGTGCCAGCAGTAAGGGGGCAGGACGGTCTAGGTCCTACGAGCAGTACTTC.

The count of this clone is one. The rearrangement uses TRBV11-2 and TRBJ2-2; D perhaps matches TRBD1 (6 bases). V lost 1 base to trimming and J lost 5 bases, with 8 bases between them. The germline V gene encodes CDR1 SGHAT and CDR2 FQNNGV. The CDR3 has 14 amino acids. Here the CDR3 reads CASSLVGGTGELFF. Written as DNA, the CDR3 is TGTGCCAGCAGCTTAGTAGGGGGAACCGGGGAGCTGTTTTTT.

A few counts support this clone. DNA of the CDR3: TGTGCCAGTAGTGGAATGACTAGCGGGGGGCAAAGTTCCTACAATGAGCAGTTCTTC. The encoded protein is CASSGMTSGGQSSYNEQFF. The genes are TRBV19 and TRBJ2-1, with 13 bases that match TRBD2. With 5 bases clipped from V and 1 base from J, the junction kept 11 bases outside the gene matches. The CDR3 contains 19 residues. The germline CDR1 and CDR2 sequences are LNHDA and SQIVND (reference sequence).

CDR3 nucleotides: TGTGCCATCAGTGGGACAGGGATGGATGAGCAGTTCTTC. It yields the protein CAISGTGMDEQFF. This chain uses TRBV10-3 with TRBJ2-1; 8 bases align to TRBD1. V was clipped by 4 bases and J by 8 bases; unmatched bases: 4. CDR3 length: 13 amino acids. In germline, CDR1 is ENHRY, CDR2 SYGVKD.

The chain carries TRBV12-5 and TRBJ2-1; D possibly uses TRBD1 or TRBD2 (5 bases each). V was trimmed by 1 base and J by 10 bases, leaving 14 bases between them. From germline, CDR1 is LGHNT and CDR2 FRNRAP. CDR3 length: 14 residues. The CDR3, as DNA: TGTGCTAGTGGTTTGGGGGGGTTAGCTCAAGAGCAGTTCTTC. Its translation: CASGLGGLAQEQFF.

The chain links TRBV6-5 to TRBJ2-7, with a tentative D call TRBD1 (5 bases). Between the trimmed V and J ends, which lost 6 bases and 4 bases, there was a span of 13 bases. The CDR3 sequence is 13 residues long. Looked up from germline, CDR1 is MNHEY and CDR2 is SVGAGI. The CDR3, as DNA: TGTGCCAGCAGACAACGCACAGGATACGAGCAGTACTTC. This gives the protein CASRQRTGYEQYF.

The chain couples TRBV5-1 to TRBJ1-3; D is undetermined. The germline gives CDR1 SGHRS, CDR2 YFSETQ. The CDR3 has 13 amino acids. V was clipped by 0 bases and J by 4 bases, with 5 bases between them. The CDR3 DNA is TGCGCCAGCAGCTTGGCTCCCGGAAACACCATATATTTT. As protein: CASSLAPGNTIYF.

J is TRBJ2-1 and V is TRBV15, with a weak D call TRBD2 (6 bases). V was cut by 3 bases and J by 2 bases, with 14 bases left in between. This CDR3 spans 16 amino acids. CDR1 is LNHNV, CDR2 YYDKDF, per germline (reference sequence). The CDR3 spells CATSSPGGTPYNEQFF. In nucleotides, the CDR3 is TGTGCCACCAGCAGCCCTGGGGGGACCCCCTACAATGAGCAGTTCTTC.

The chain employs TRBV7-2 and TRBJ2-2; 10 bases line up with TRBD1. V was pared by 4 bases and J by 8 bases, with 10 bases of the junction left unmatched. The CDR3 runs 16 residues. From germline, CDR1 is SGHTA and CDR2 FQGNSA. The DNA of the CDR3 is TGTGCCAGCAGCTCCACTCCCGGGACAGGGGTGGGGGAGCTGTTTTTT. This gives the protein CASSSTPGTGVGELFF. The whole variable domain, remainder taken from reference TRBV7-2 and TRBJ2-2, is GAGVSQSPSNKVTEKGKDVELRCDPISGHTALYWYRQSLGQGLEFLIYFQGNSAPDKSGLPSDRFSAERTGGSVSTLTIQRTQQEDSAVYLCASSSTPGTGVGELFFGEGSRLTVL.

The gene calls are TRBV7-9 and TRBJ1-2; 9 bases are a match to TRBD1. This CDR3 comprises 15 residues. Germline V CDR1 and CDR2: SEHNR, FQNEAQ (reference sequence). J was trimmed by 7 bases and V by 0 bases; bases with no gene match: 6. This chain's CDR3 is CASSLAPGQGPGYTF. The CDR3 DNA follows: TGTGCCAGCAGCTTAGCTCCGGGACAGGGTCCTGGCTACACCTTC.

The chain carries TRBV4-3 and TRBJ2-1; 8 bases map to TRBD2. V shed 6 bases and J 4 bases; nucleotides not matched to a gene: 8. Germline CDR1 LGHNA, CDR2 YSLEER. This CDR3 is built from 15 residues. DNA of the CDR3: TGCGCCAGCAGTTATGCGGGGGGTTCGTACAATGAGCAGTTCTTC. Translation: CASSYAGGSYNEQFF.

This chain joins TRBV10-3 and TRBJ2-5, with D perhaps TRBD1 (6 bases). Trimming removed 1 base from V and 5 bases from J, with 8 bases in between. The germline V gene encodes CDR1 ENHRY and CDR2 SYGVKD. CDR3 length: 13 amino acids. This CDR3 is CAISEWQGETQYF. The DNA of the CDR3 is TGTGCCATCAGTGAGTGGCAGGGGGAGACCCAGTACTTC.

V and J are TRBV7-3 and TRBJ2-7; weak D call: TRBD2 (6 bases). Trimming cost V 2 bases and J 6 bases, with 20 bases left between them. Germline V lookup: CDR1 SGHTA, CDR2 FQGTGA. This CDR3 has 16 residues. The CDR3 DNA reads as TGTGCCAGCAGCTTACCCCCCGGGGGTGGGGGAGGCGAGCAGTACTTC. It yields the protein CASSLPPGGGGGEQYF.

The chain couples TRBV19 to TRBJ2-7; TRBD1 matches 12 bases. CDR3 length: 15 residues. Looked up from germline, CDR1 is LNHDA and CDR2 is SQIVND (reference sequence). The V gene end was trimmed by 3 bases and the J gene end by 1 base; junction bases not matched to a gene: 1. This CDR3 is CASSMGQGASYEQYF. CDR3 DNA sequence: TGTGCCAGTAGTATGGGACAGGGGGCTTCCTACGAGCAGTACTTC.

The chain carries TRBV5-6 and TRBJ2-1, with TRBD2 identical over 7 bases. The CDR3 loop spans 17 amino acids. Germline lookup yields CDR1 SGHDT and CDR2 YYEEEE. J gave up 2 bases and V 0 bases, and 8 bases lay outside the gene matches. In DNA, the CDR3 is TGTGCCAGCAGCTTGGCCCTGGCTAGCGGCACCTACAATGAGCAGTTCTTC. The encoded protein is CASSLALASGTYNEQFF.

The genes are TRBV4-3 and TRBJ1-5; D may be TRBD1 (5 bases). The CDR3 contains 13 residues. Trimming left V 3 bases short and J 7 bases short, with 10 bases between. From germline, CDR1 is LGHNA and CDR2 YSLEER. The CDR3 DNA reads as TGCGCCAGCAGCCATGGAGGGGTACAGCCCCAGCATTTT. Translation gives CASSHGGVQPQHF.